This entry features one T cell receptor (beta chain) sequence. This entry comes from a study of blood T cell repertoires in COVID-19. About the study: Italy, Spain and the United States were the sources of the convalescent and acute COVID-19 samples.

Authors' analysis steps: Nucleated cell counts were estimated from reference gene primer amplification. Some clones are missing from TCRdb's copy, which holds only in-frame ones; the method was immunoSEQ multiplex PCR. That table is the source of V, J and clone size, and D and trimming were worked out from the DNA. Of fewer than 300,000 clones listed, around 86% are singletons. Germline values: CDR1 MNHEY, CDR2 SMNVEV (reference sequence). The J segment lost 7 bases and the V segment lost 3 bases, leaving 9 bases of the junction unmatched. The CDR3 spans 16 residues. The receptor was isolated from a young man who had recovered from COVID-19. Sequencing was done on a sample of PBMCs or T cells enriched from blood (not recorded which). The genes are TRBV27 and TRBJ2-1; TRBD2 matches at 10 bases. The CDR3 reads CASSFISGGARNEQFF. The CDR3, as DNA: TGTGCCAGCAGTTTTATCAGCGGGGGGGCGCGGAATGAGCAGTTCTTC.